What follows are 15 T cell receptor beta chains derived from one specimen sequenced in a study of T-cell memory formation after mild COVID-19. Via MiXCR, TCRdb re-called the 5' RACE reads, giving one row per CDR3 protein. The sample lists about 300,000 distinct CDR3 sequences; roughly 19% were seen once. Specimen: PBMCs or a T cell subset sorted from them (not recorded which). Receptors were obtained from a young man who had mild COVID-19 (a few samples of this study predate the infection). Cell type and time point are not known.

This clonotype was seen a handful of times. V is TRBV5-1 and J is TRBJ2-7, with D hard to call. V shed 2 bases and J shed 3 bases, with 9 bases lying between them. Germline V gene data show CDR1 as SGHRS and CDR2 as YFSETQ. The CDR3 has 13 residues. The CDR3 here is CASSLGYLYEQYF. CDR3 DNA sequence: TGCGCCAGCAGCTTAGGTTATCTCTACGAGCAGTACTTC.

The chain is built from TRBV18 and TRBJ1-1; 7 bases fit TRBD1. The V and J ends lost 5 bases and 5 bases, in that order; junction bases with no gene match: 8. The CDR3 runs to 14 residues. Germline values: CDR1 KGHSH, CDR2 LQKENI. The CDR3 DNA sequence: TGTGCCAGCTCAGAATCCTACAGGGGTACTGAAGCTTTCTTT. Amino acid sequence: CASSESYRGTEAFF. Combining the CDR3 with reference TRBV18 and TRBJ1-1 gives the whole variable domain NAGVMQNPRHLVRRRGQEARLRCSPMKGHSHVYWYRQLPEEGLKFMVYLQKENIIDESGMPKERFSAEFPKEGPSILRIQQVVRGDSAAYFCASSESYRGTEAFFGQGTRLTVV.

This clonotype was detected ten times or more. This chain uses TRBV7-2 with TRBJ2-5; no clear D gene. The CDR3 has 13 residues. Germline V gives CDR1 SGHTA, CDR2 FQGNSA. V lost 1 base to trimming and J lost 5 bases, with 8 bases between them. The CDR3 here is CASSLDSRETQYF. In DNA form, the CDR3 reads TGTGCCAGCAGCTTAGACAGCCGGGAGACCCAGTACTTC.

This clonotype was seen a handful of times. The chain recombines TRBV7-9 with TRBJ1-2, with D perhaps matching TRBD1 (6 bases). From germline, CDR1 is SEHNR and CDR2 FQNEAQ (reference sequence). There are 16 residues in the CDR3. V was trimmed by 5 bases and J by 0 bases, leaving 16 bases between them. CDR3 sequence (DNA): TGTGCCAGCAGCGGTATTCAGGGGAAACCTAACTATGGCTACACCTTC. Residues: CASSGIQGKPNYGYTF.

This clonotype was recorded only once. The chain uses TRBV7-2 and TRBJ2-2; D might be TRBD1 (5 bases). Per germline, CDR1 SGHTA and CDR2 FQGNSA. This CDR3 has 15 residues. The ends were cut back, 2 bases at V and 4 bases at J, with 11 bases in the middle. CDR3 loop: CASSLRSGLTGELFF. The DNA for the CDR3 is TGTGCCAGCAGCTTACGCTCAGGGCTCACCGGGGAGCTGTTTTTT. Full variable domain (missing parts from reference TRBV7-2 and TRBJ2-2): GAGVSQSPSNKVTEKGKDVELRCDPISGHTALYWYRQSLGQGLEFLIYFQGNSAPDKSGLPSDRFSAERTGGSVSTLTIQRTQQEDSAVYLCASSLRSGLTGELFFGEGSRLTVL.

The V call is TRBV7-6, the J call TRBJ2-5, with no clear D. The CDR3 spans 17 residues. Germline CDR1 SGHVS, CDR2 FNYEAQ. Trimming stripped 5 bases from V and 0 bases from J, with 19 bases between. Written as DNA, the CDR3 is TGTGCCAGCAGCCCTATGAGTGCGGAGCTTGACCAAGAGACCCAGTACTTC. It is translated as CASSPMSAELDQETQYF. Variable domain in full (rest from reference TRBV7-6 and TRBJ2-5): GAGVSQSPRYKVTKRGQDVALRCDPISGHVSLYWYRQALGQGPEFLTYFNYEAQQDKSGLPNDRFSAERPEGSISTLTIQRTEQRDSAMYRCASSPMSAELDQETQYFGPGTRLLVL.

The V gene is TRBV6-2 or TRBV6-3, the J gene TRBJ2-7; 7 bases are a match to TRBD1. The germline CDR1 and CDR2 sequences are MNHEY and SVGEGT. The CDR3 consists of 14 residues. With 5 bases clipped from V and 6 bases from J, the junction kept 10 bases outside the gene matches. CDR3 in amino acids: CASSLKGARAEQYF. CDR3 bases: TGTGCCAGCAGTCTTAAGGGGGCGCGAGCCGAGCAGTACTTC.

As DNA, the CDR3 is TGTGCCCATTCTCAGGGGACAAGAGATACGCAGTATTTT. The encoded protein is CAHSQGTRDTQYF. The J gene is TRBJ2-3, the V gene TRBV19, with D perhaps matching TRBD1 (6 bases). V dropped 11 bases and J dropped 5 bases, with 17 bases sitting between them. Germline loops: CDR1 LNHDA, CDR2 SQIVND (reference sequence). The CDR3 runs to 13 residues.

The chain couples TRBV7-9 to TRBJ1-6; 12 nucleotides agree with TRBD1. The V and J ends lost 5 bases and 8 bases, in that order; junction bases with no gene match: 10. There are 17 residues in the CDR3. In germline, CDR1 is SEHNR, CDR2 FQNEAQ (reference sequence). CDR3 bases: TGTGCCAGCAGCGACGCACCGGGACAGGGGGCTGATTCACCCCTCCACTTT. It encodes CASSDAPGQGADSPLHF.

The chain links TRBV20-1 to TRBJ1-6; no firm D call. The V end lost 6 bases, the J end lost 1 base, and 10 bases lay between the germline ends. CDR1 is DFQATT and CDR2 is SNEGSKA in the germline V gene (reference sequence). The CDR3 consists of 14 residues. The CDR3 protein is CSAPTWSYNSPLHF. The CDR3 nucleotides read TGCAGTGCCCCCACGTGGTCCTATAATTCACCCCTCCACTTT.

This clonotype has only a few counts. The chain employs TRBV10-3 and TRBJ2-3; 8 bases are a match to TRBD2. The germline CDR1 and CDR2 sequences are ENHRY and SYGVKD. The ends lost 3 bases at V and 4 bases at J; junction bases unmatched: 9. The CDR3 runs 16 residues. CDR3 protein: CAISDQSGGGADTQYF. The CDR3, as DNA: TGTGCCATCAGTGACCAAAGCGGGGGAGGCGCAGATACGCAGTATTTT.

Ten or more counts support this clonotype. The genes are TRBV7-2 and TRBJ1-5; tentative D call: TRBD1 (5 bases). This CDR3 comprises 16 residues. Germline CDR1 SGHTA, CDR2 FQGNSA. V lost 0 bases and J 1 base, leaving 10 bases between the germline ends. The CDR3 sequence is CASSLAGGRSNQPQHF. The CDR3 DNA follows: TGTGCCAGCAGCTTAGCGGGGGGGAGAAGCAATCAGCCCCAGCATTTT.

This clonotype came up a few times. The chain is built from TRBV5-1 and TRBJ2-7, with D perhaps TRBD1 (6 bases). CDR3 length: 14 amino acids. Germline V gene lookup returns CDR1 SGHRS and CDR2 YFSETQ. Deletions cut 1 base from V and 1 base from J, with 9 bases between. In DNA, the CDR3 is TGCGCCAGCAGCTTGCGCCAGGGGTCCTACGAGCAGTACTTC. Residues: CASSLRQGSYEQYF. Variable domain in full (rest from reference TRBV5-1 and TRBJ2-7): KAGVTQTPRYLIKTRGQQVTLSCSPISGHRSVSWYQQTPGQGLQFLFEYFSETQRNKGNFPGRFSGRQFSNSRSEMNVSTLELGDSALYLCASSLRQGSYEQYFGPGTRLTVT.

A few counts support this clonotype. Written as DNA, the CDR3 is TGCAGTGCTAGGGAACCCGGGACCCGGCACGATGAGCAGTTCTTC. Its protein is CSAREPGTRHDEQFF. The chain has TRBV20-1 and TRBJ2-1; either TRBD1 or TRBD2 may fit D (5 bases each). Per germline, CDR1 DFQATT and CDR2 SNEGSKA (reference sequence). This CDR3 has 15 residues. Trimming stripped 3 bases from V and 8 bases from J, with 20 bases between.

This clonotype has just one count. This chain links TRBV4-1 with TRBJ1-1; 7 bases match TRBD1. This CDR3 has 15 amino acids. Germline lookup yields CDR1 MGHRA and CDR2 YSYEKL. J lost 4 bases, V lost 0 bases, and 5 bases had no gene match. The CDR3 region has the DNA TGCGCCAGCAGCCAAGATGACAGGGCCGGCACTGAAGCTTTCTTT. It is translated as CASSQDDRAGTEAFF.